Sequencing of this TCR beta chain was carried out in a study of blood T cell repertoires in COVID-19. Participants were aged roughly 18 to 90 years, lived in some 23 US areas, and enrolled virtually. The data were produced by immunoSEQ multiplex PCR, yet TCRdb's version contains in-frame clones alone and is incomplete. The sample contains a few hundred thousand clones, roughly nine tenths of which appear only once. The CDR3 covers 16 residues. CDR1 and CDR2 from the germline V gene are SQVTM and ANQGSEA. The ends lost 6 bases at V and 1 base at J; junction bases unmatched: 7. The receptor comes from a woman in her twenties or thirties who had recovered from COVID-19. The source material was PBMCs or T cells enriched from blood (not recorded which). V is TRBV29-1 and J is TRBJ2-1; TRBD1 matches at 12 bases. The CDR3 here is CSVPLGQGASYNEQFF. CDR3 sequence (DNA): TGCAGCGTGCCGCTGGGACAGGGGGCGTCCTACAATGAGCAGTTCTTC.